This T cell receptor (beta chain) was obtained from a study of cytomegalovirus exposure and HLA in healthy donors. Study results and caveats: There were some V segments, including TRBV6-2 and TRBV6-3, excluded as indistinguishable. Available immune exposure information was restricted to CMV serostatus only. When analyzed later, a missense DCLRE1C variant was found to be linked to TCR beta V- and J-gene trimming.

To note about this clone: The antigen remains unidentified.

V lost 5 bases and J lost 2; bases outside the gene matches: 8. The CDR3 runs to 16 residues. From germline, CDR1 is SGHRS and CDR2 YFSETQ. PCR employed 60 Vbeta and 13 Jbeta primers. Only in-frame clones appear in the TCRdb table, and some are missing; sequencing was by immunoSEQ multiplex PCR. This table has 200,000 to 250,000 clones, around 76% appearing once. This clonotype was obtained from a young man in good health and CMV-seronegative. The sample consisted of PBMCs. The genes are TRBV5-1 and TRBJ2-2, with TRBD2 identical over 8 bases. The CDR3 DNA reads TGCGCCAGCAGTCCGAGGCTAGCGGGCAACACCGGGGAGCTGTTTTTT. Its protein is CASSPRLAGNTGELFF.